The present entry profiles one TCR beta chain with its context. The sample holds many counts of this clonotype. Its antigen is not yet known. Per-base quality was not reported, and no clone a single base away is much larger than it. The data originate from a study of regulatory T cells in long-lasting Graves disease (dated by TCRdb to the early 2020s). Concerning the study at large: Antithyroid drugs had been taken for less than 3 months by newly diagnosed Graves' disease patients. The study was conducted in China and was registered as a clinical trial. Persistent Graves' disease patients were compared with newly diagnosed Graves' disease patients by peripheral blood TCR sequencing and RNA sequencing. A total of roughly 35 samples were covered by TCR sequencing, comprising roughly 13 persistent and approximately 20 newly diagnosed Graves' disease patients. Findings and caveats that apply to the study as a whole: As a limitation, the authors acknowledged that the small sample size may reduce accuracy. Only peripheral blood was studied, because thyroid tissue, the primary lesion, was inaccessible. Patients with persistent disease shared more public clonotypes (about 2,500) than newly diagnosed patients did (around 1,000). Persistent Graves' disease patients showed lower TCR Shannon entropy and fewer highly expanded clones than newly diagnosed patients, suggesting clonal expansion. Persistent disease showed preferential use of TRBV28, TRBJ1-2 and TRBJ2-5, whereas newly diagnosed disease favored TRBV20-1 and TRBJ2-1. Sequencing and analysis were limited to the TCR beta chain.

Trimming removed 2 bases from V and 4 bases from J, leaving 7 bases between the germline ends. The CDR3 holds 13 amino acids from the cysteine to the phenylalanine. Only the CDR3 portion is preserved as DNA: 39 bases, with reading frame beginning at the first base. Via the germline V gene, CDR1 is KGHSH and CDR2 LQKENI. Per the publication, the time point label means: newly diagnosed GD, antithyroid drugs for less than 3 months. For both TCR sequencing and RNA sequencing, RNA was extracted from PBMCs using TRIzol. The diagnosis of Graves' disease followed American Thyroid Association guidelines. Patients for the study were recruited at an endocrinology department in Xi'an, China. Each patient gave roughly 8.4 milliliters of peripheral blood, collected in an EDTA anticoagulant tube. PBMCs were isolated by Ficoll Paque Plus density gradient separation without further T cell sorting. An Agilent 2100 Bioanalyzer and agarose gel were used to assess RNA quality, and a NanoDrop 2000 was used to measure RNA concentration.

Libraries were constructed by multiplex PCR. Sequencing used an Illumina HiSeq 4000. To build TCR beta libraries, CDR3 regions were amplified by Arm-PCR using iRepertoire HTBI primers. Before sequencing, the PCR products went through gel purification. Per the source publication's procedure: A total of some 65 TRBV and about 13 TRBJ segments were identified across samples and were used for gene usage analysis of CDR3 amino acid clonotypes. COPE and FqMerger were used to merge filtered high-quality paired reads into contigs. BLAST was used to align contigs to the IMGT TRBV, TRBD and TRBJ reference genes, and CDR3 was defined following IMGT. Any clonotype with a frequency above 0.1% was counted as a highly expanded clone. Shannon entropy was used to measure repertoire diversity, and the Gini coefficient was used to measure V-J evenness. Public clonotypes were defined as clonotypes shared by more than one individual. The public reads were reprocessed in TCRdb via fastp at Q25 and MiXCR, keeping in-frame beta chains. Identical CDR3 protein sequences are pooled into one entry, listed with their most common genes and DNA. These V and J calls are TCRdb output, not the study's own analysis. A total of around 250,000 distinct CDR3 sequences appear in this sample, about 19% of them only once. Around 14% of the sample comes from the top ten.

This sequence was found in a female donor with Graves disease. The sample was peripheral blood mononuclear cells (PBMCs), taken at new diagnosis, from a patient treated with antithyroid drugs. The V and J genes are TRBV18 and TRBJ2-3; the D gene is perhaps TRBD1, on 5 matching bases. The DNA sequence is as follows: TGTGCCAGCTCACCAACAGGAGCAGATACGCAGTATTTT. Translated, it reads CASSPTGADTQYF. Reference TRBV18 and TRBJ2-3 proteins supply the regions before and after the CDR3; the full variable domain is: NAGVMQNPRHLVRRRGQEARLRCSPMKGHSHVYWYRQLPEEGLKFMVYLQKENIIDESGMPKERFSAEFPKEGPSILRIQQVVRGDSAAYFCASSPTGADTQYFGPGTRLTVL.